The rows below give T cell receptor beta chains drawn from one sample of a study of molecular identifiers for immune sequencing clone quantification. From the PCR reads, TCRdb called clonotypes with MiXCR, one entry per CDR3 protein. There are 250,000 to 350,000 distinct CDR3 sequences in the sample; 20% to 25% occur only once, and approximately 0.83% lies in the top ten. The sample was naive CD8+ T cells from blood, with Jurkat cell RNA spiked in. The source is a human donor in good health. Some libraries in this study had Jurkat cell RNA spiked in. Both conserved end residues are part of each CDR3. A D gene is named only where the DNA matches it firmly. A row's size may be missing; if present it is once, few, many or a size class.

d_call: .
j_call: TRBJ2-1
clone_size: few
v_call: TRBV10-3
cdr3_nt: TGTGCCATCAGTGGGCTAGAGAACTACAATGAGCAGTTCTTC
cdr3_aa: CAISGLENYNEQFF

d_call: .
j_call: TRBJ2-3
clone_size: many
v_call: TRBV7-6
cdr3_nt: TGTGCCAGCAGCGGGAGCGGGGATACGCAGTATTTT
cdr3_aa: CASSGSGDTQYF

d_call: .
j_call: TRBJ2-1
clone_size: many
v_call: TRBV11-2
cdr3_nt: TGTGCCAGCAGCTTCGAGAGTGGTAATGAGCAGTTCTTC
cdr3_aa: CASSFESGNEQFF

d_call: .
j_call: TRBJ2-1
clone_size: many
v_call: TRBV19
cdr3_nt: TGTGCCAGTAGTATCCAGTGGAGGGTATACAATGAGCAGTTCTTC
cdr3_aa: CASSIQWRVYNEQFF

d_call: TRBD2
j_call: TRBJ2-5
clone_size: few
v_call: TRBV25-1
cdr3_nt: TGTGCCAGCAGTGAATACCCCCTACTAGCGGGAGGCGGGGAGACCCAGTACTTC
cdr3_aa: CASSEYPLLAGGGETQYF

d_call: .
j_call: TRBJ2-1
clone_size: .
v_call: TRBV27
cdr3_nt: TGTACCAGCAGCCGGGGTTATGAGCAGTTCTTC
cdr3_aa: CTSSRGYEQFF

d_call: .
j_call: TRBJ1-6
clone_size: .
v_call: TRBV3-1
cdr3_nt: TGTGCCAGCAGCCTAGAGATGGTTTCACCCCTCCACTTT
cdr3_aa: CASSLEMVSPLHF

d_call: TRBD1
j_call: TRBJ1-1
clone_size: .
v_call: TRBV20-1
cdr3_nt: TGCAGTGCCCCAAACAGGGGTACCATGAGTATCGGCACTGAAGCTTTCTTT
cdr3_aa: CSAPNRGTMSIGTEAFF

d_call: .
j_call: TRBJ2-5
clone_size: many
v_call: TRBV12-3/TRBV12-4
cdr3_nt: TGTGCCAGCAGTCCTACAGGAACTACCCTACAAGAGACCCAGTACTTC
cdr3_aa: CASSPTGTTLQETQYF

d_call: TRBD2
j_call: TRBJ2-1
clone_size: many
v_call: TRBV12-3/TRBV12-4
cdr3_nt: TGTGCCAGCAGCCTAACTAGCGGAGGGGCGAATGAGCAGTTCTTC
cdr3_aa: CASSLTSGGANEQFF

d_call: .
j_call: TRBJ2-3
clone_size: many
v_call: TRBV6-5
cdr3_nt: TGTGCCAGCAGTTACGTGGGAACGGATACGCAGTATTTT
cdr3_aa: CASSYVGTDTQYF

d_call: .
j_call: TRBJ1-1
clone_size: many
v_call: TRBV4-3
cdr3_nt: TGCGCCAGCAGCCTCGACTGGGCCGAGATGAACACTGAAGCTTTCTTT
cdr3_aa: CASSLDWAEMNTEAFF

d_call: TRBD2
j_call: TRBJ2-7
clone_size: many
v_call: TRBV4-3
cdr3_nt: TGCGCCAGCAGCACACGGACTAGCGGGGGTCCCTACGAGCAGTACTTC
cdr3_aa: CASSTRTSGGPYEQYF

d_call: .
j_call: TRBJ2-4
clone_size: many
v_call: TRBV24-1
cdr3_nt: TGTGCCACCACCCAGGACGGACGTTTAGCCAAAAACATTCAGTACTTC
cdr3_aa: CATTQDGRLAKNIQYF

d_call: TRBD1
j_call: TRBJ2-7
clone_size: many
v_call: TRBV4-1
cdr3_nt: TGCGCCAGCAGCCAAGTCGACAGGGAGTCATACGAGCAGTACTTC
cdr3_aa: CASSQVDRESYEQYF

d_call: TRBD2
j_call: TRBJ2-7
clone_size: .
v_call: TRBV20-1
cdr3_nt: TGCAGTGCTAGAGCCTCCGACCTAGCGGTAACCCCCTACGAGCAGTACTTC
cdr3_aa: CSARASDLAVTPYEQYF

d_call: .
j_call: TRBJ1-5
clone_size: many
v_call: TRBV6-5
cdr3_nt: TGTGCCAGCAGTTTCGGGGCAGAGGATCAGCCCCAGCATTTT
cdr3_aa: CASSFGAEDQPQHF

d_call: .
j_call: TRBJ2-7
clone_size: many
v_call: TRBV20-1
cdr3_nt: TGCAGTGCTAGAGAACGGGCTTCCTACGAGCAGTACTTC
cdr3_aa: CSARERASYEQYF

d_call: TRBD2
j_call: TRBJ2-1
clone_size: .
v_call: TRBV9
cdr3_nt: TGTGCCAGCAGCGTAGAAGGCGGGAGTGGGAATGAGCAGTTCTTC
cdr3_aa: CASSVEGGSGNEQFF

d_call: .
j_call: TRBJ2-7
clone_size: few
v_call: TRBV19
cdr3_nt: TGTGCCAGTAGTATCTCCGACTTTGCCTTGGGCGAGCAGTACTTC
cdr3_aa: CASSISDFALGEQYF

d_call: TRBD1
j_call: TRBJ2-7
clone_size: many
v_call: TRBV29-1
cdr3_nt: TGCAGCGTTGAATTCCGGACAGGGGATAAAGTTGGGCAGTACTTC
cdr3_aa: CSVEFRTGDKVGQYF

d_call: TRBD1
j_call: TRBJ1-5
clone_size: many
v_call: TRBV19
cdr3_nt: TGTGCCAGTAGTATCCTGGGGACAGCGAGCAATCAGCCCCAGCATTTT
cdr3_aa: CASSILGTASNQPQHF

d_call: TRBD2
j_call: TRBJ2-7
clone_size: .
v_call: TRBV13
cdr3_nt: TGTGCCAGCAGCTCGGCACTTTTAAGCGGGGGGGCCTACGAGCAGTACTTC
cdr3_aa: CASSSALLSGGAYEQYF

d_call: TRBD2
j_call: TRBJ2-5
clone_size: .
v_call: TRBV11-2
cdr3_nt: TGTGCCGGCAGCTTAGAGACTAGCGGGGGTGAGACCCAGTACTTC
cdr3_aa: CAGSLETSGGETQYF

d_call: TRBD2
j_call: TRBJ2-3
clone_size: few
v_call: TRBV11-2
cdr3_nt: TGTGCCAGCAACAGTCTAGCGGGGGCAGATACGCAGTATTTT
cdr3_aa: CASNSLAGADTQYF

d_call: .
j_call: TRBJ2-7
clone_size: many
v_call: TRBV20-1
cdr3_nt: TGCAGTGCGAAAGAAATTAGCGCCTACGAGCAGTACTTC
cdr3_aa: CSAKEISAYEQYF

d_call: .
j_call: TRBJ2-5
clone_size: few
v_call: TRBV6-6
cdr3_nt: TGTGCCAGCAGTTACTCGTCCGACTATGTCCAAGAGACCCAGTACTTC
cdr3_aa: CASSYSSDYVQETQYF